This TCR beta chain was documented in a study of T cell repertoires in cytomegalovirus infection. Study as a whole: Indications of both CMV infection and matching HLA type were provided by public TCR beta signatures.

This clonotype was detected only a few times. What it binds is unknown. TCRdb recomputed calls from the reads with MiXCR, one row per CDR3 protein. This table has 900,000 to 950,000 distinct CDR3 sequences, around a third appearing once. Study-wide results and limits: Summed frequency of public TCR beta families distinguished CMV carriers with the relevant HLA.

The germline gives CDR1 SGHDT, CDR2 YYEEEE. Trimming cost V 0 bases and J 7 bases; bases outside gene matches: 9. This CDR3 is built from 15 residues. The sequencing here drew on cultured CD8+ T cells from PBMCs, taken from culture after CMV antigen stimulation. This clonotype was sampled from a human donor in good health (CMV status not recorded). Some clones in this sample may be carry-over from other donors' samples. V usage is TRBV5-6 and J usage is TRBJ2-7; 8 bases line up with TRBD1. This CDR3 reads CASSLAWAGGREQYF. The CDR3 DNA reads as TGTGCCAGCAGCTTGGCCTGGGCAGGGGGCAGAGAGCAGTACTTC.